The 14 T cell receptor beta chains in this list originate from one sample, sequenced in a study of blood T cells in healthy people across ages. With a J-beta primer mix and a sample-barcoded 5' primer, a second PCR ran about 7 to 12 cycles. TCRdb re-called the 5' RACE reads through MiXCR, storing one row per CDR3 protein. The sample records roughly 2 million distinct CDR3 sequences, around 50% being singletons. The specimen was blood. These TCRs come from a middle-aged woman in good health.

The rearrangement joins TRBV28 to TRBJ1-2, with 8 bases matching TRBD1. Germline CDR1 reads MDHEN; CDR2 reads SYDVKM. The CDR3 totals 14 residues. Trimming at V came to 5 bases and at J to 4 bases, leaving 6 bases not matched to a gene. The CDR3 spells CASSTGGIGYGYTF. CDR3 sequence (DNA): TGTGCCAGCAGTACAGGGGGTATAGGCTATGGCTACACCTTC.

This clonotype appeared a few times. The chain links TRBV10-1 to TRBJ2-7; 9 bases are a match to TRBD1. CDR3 length: 14 residues. Germline loops: CDR1 WNHNN, CDR2 SYGVQD (reference sequence). Trimming cost V 0 bases and J 6 bases; bases outside gene matches: 3. This chain's CDR3 is CASSESGQGREQYF. The CDR3 coding sequence is TGCGCCAGCAGTGAGTCTGGACAGGGGCGCGAGCAGTACTTC.

The J gene is TRBJ2-4, the V gene TRBV7-3, with 10 bases that match TRBD1. J was trimmed by 3 bases and V by 5 bases; bases with no gene match: 7. There are 16 residues in the CDR3. Germline V gene lookup returns CDR1 SGHTA and CDR2 FQGTGA. The CDR3 region is CASSPRDRGGKNIQYF. The CDR3 nucleotides read TGTGCCAGCAGCCCGCGGGACAGGGGTGGCAAAAACATTCAGTACTTC. Full variable domain (missing parts from reference TRBV7-3 and TRBJ2-4): GAGVSQTPSNKVTEKGKYVELRCDPISGHTALYWYRQSLGQGPEFLIYFQGTGAADDSGLPNDRFFAVRPEGSVSTLKIQRTERGDSAVYLCASSPRDRGGKNIQYFGAGTRLSVL.

The gene calls are TRBV28 and TRBJ2-1, with no clear D. Per germline, CDR1 MDHEN and CDR2 SYDVKM. This CDR3 is 12 amino acids long. The V gene lost 3 bases and the J gene lost 8 bases, with 8 bases spanning the gap. The chain's CDR3 is CASSFLSDEQFF. The CDR3 DNA reads as TGTGCCAGCAGTTTTCTGTCGGATGAGCAGTTCTTC.

This clonotype was counted a few times. CDR3 amino acids: CASSQGAGRAYEQYF. DNA for the CDR3: TGCGCCAGCAGCCAAGGGGCCGGCAGAGCCTACGAGCAGTACTTC. This chain connects TRBV4-3 to TRBJ2-7; D gene ambiguous. Germline V gene data show CDR1 as LGHNA and CDR2 as YSLEER. The CDR3 has 15 residues. The V end was cut by 1 base, the J end by 2 bases, with 12 bases between.

This rearrangement joins TRBV20-1 to TRBJ1-1; the D gene is possibly TRBD1 (5 bases). The CDR3 is 14 residues long. CDR1 and CDR2 (germline): DFQATT, SNEGSKA (reference sequence). Trimming cost V 3 bases and J 2 bases, with 13 bases left between them. CDR3: CSASVGTVNTEAFF. The CDR3 nucleotides are TGCAGTGCTAGCGTCGGGACCGTTAACACTGAAGCTTTCTTT.

The chain has TRBV4-2 and TRBJ1-5, with D possibly matching TRBD1 (5 bases). The CDR3 is made up of 16 amino acids. Looked up from germline, CDR1 is LGHNA and CDR2 is YNFKEQ. V was clipped by 4 bases and J by 4 bases, with 17 bases between them. The DNA of the CDR3 is TGTGCCAGCAGCCGTGATGAAACAGGACGAAATCAGCCCCAGCATTTT. Translating it yields CASSRDETGRNQPQHF.

The chain uses TRBV2 and TRBJ2-1, with D perhaps given as TRBD1 or TRBD2 (5 bases each). Germline CDR1 SNHLY, CDR2 FYNNEI. Trimming pared 8 bases from V and 12 bases from J, leaving 20 bases between. The CDR3 spans 13 residues. Here the CDR3 reads CASCLGPNSRQFF. In nucleotides, the CDR3 is TGTGCCAGCTGCTTGGGACCCAACTCAAGGCAGTTCTTC.

This clonotype showed up just once. This chain joins TRBV20-1 and TRBJ2-5; either TRBD1 or TRBD2 may fit D (7 bases each). This CDR3 spans 16 amino acids. V was shortened by 1 base and J by 0 bases, with 15 bases between the two germline ends. Germline CDR1 and CDR2: DFQATT and SNEGSKA (reference sequence). The CDR3 spells CSARAGAGQYQETQYF. CDR3 nucleotide sequence: TGCAGTGCTAGAGCGGGAGCGGGACAGTACCAAGAGACCCAGTACTTC.

The V call is TRBV3-1, the J call TRBJ1-4; unclear D gene. The V and J ends lost 4 bases and 8 bases respectively, with 14 bases between them. This CDR3 comprises 14 residues. Germline-derived CDR1 and CDR2 are LGHDT and YNNKEL (reference sequence). In DNA, the CDR3 is TGTGCCAGCAGCCCCGTCTATGGGCACGAAAAACTGTTTTTT. Protein product: CASSPVYGHEKLFF. Drawing the rest from reference TRBV3-1 and TRBJ1-4, the complete variable domain is DTAVSQTPKYLVTQMGNDKSIKCEQNLGHDTMYWYKQDSKKFLKIMFSYNNKELIINETVPNRFSPKSPDKAHLNLHINSLELGDSAVYFCASSPVYGHEKLFFGSGTQLSVL.

V usage is TRBV28 and J usage is TRBJ2-1; D is unclear. Trimming shortened V by 6 bases and J by 8 bases, and 11 bases separated the two germline ends. The CDR3 covers 12 residues. Per germline, CDR1 MDHEN and CDR2 SYDVKM. The DNA of the CDR3 is TGTGCCAGCAGCTCCACAAATGATGAGCAGTTCTTC. Residues: CASSSTNDEQFF.

The sample holds a few counts of this clonotype. The V gene is TRBV2, the J gene TRBJ2-5, with D possibly TRBD2 on 5 matching bases. The CDR3 sequence is 13 residues long. V was clipped by 4 bases and J by 5 bases, with 11 bases between them. Germline V CDR1 and CDR2: SNHLY, FYNNEI. The CDR3 DNA reads as TGTGCCAGCAGTGGGACTTCTCGGGAGACCCAGTACTTC. Its protein product is CASSGTSRETQYF. Based on the CDR3 plus reference TRBV2 and TRBJ2-5, the full variable domain is EPEVTQTPSHQVTQMGQEVILRCVPISNHLYFYWYRQILGQKVEFLVSFYNNEISEKSEIFDDQFSVERPDGSNFTLKIRSTKLEDSAMYFCASSGTSRETQYFGPGTRLLVL.

There are many counts of this clonotype. The chain uses TRBV7-2 and TRBJ2-6, with D possibly matching TRBD1 (5 bases). The germline V gene has CDR1 SGHTA and CDR2 FQGNSA. The CDR3 loop spans 15 amino acids. V was clipped by 1 base and J by 1 base, with 5 bases between them. The CDR3 DNA follows: TGTGCCAGCAGCTTAGGACAGTCTGGGGCCAACGTCCTGACTTTC. This gives the protein CASSLGQSGANVLTF.

This chain uses TRBV20-1 with TRBJ2-5; D is possibly TRBD2 (6 bases). The germline V and J ends were trimmed by 0 bases and 3 bases, with 8 bases remaining between them. There are 13 residues in the CDR3. Germline loops: CDR1 DFQATT, CDR2 SNEGSKA (reference sequence). The CDR3: CSARDRREETQYF. CDR3 in DNA: TGCAGTGCTAGAGATAGGAGGGAAGAGACCCAGTACTTC.